This T cell receptor beta chain comes out of a study of blood T cells in healthy people across ages. At the level of the study: Template switching captured about one barcoded beta molecule per two T cells.

Primers used in a second PCR of about 6 to 11 cycles were a sample-barcoded 5' primer and a J-beta primer mix. TCRdb re-called the 5' RACE reads through MiXCR, storing one row per CDR3 protein. The table lists 1.6 million or so distinct CDR3 sequences, about 31% of them singletons. From germline, CDR1 is DFQATT and CDR2 SNEGSKA (reference sequence). V was shortened by 6 bases and J by 0 bases, with 14 bases between the two germline ends. The CDR3 sequence is 14 residues long. This clonotype came up a few times. Sequencing used blood. The TCR sequence derives from a woman between 25 and 40 years old in good health. The chain is built from TRBV20-1 and TRBJ1-1; D may be TRBD1 (5 bases). The CDR3 bases are TGCAGTGCCCGAGAGGACACTATGAACACTGAAGCTTTCTTT. This gives the protein CSAREDTMNTEAFF.